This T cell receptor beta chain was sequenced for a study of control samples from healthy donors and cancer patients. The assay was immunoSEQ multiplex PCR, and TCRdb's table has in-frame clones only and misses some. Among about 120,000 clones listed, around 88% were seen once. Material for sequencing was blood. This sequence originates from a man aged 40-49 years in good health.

Here the CDR3 reads CASSKQGAYNEQFF. CDR3 DNA sequence: TGTGCCAGCAGCAAACAGGGGGCCTACAATGAGCAGTTCTTC. The chain carries TRBV7-2 and TRBJ2-1; 8 bases are a match to TRBD1. Germline assignment: CDR1 SGHTA and CDR2 FQGNSA. V lost 5 bases to trimming and J lost 2 bases; unmatched junction nucleotides: 2. This CDR3 has 14 amino acids. The whole variable domain, remainder taken from reference TRBV7-2 and TRBJ2-1, is GAGVSQSPSNKVTEKGKDVELRCDPISGHTALYWYRQSLGQGLEFLIYFQGNSAPDKSGLPSDRFSAERTGGSVSTLTIQRTQQEDSAVYLCASSKQGAYNEQFFGPGTRLTVL.